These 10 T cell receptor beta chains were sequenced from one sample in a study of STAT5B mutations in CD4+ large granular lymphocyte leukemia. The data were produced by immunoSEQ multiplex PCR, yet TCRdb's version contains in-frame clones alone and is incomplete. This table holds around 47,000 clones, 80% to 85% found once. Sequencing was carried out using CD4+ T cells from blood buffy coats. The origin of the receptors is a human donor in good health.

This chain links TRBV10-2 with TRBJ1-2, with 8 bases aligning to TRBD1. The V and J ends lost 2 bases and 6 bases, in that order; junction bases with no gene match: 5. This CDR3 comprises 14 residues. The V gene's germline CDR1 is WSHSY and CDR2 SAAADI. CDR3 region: CASSETGQGDGYTF. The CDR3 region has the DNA TGCGCCAGCAGTGAGACAGGACAGGGAGATGGCTACACCTTC.

The CDR3 region has the DNA TGTGCCAGCAGCTTGCGTCCGGGCGAACAAGAGACCCAGTACTTC. The encoded protein is CASSLRPGEQETQYF. V gene TRBV5-6 combines with J gene TRBJ2-5, with no clear D. In germline, CDR1 is SGHDT, CDR2 YYEEEE. The ends were cut back, 1 base at V and 2 bases at J, with 12 bases in the middle. The CDR3 is 15 residues long.

CDR3: CASSDVGLYGYTF. The CDR3 DNA is TGTGCCAGCAGTGATGTCGGTCTCTATGGCTACACCTTC. The rearrangement joins TRBV6-1 to TRBJ1-2; D remains unclear. CDR1 is MNHNS and CDR2 is SASEGT in the germline V gene. Trimming shortened V by 3 bases and J by 4 bases, and 9 bases separated the two germline ends. This CDR3 region has 13 residues.

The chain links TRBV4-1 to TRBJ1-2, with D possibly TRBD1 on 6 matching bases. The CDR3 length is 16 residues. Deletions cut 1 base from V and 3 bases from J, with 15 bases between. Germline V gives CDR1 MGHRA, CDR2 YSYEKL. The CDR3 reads CASSQVGKGGDYGYTF. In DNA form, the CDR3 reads TGCGCCAGCAGCCAAGTCGGTAAAGGGGGTGACTATGGCTACACCTTC.

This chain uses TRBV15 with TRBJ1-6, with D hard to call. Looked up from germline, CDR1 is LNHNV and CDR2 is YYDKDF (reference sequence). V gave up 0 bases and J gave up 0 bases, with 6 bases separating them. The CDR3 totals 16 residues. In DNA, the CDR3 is TGTGCCACCAGCAGAGATATGAGCTCCTATAATTCACCCCTCCACTTT. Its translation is CATSRDMSSYNSPLHF.

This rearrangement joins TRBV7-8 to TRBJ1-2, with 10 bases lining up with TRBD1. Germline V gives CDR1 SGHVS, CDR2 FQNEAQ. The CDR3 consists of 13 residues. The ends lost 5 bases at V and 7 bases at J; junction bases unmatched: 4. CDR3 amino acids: CASSEGQGVGYTF. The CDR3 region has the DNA TGTGCCAGCAGCGAAGGACAGGGGGTTGGCTACACCTTC.

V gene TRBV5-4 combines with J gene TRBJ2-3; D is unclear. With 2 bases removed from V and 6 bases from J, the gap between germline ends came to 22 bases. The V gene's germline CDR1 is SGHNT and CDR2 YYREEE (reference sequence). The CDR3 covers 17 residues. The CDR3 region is CASSFMRGGTSSDTQYF. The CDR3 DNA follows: TGTGCCAGCAGCTTCATGCGTGGCGGCACGTCCTCCGATACGCAGTATTTT.

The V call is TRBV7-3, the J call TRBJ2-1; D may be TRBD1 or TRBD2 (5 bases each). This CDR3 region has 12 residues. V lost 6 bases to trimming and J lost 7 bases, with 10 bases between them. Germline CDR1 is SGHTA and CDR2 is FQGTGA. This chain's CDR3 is CASSSGTNEQFF. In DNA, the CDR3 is TGTGCCAGCAGTTCCGGGACGAATGAGCAGTTCTTC. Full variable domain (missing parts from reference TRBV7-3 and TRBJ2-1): GAGVSQTPSNKVTEKGKYVELRCDPISGHTALYWYRQSLGQGPEFLIYFQGTGAADDSGLPNDRFFAVRPEGSVSTLKIQRTERGDSAVYLCASSSGTNEQFFGPGTRLTVL.

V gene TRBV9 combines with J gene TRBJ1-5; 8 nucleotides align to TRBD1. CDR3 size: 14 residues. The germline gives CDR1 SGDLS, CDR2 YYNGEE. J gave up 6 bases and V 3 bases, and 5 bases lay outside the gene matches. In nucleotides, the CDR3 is TGTGCCAGCAGCGGCGGGACAGGATTTCAGCCCCAGCATTTT. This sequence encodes CASSGGTGFQPQHF.

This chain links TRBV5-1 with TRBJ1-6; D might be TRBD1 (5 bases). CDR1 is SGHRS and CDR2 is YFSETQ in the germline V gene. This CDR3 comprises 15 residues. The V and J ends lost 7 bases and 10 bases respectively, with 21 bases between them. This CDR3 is CASASDTKGVSPLHF. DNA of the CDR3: TGCGCCAGCGCCTCGGACACCAAAGGGGTATCACCCCTCCACTTT.